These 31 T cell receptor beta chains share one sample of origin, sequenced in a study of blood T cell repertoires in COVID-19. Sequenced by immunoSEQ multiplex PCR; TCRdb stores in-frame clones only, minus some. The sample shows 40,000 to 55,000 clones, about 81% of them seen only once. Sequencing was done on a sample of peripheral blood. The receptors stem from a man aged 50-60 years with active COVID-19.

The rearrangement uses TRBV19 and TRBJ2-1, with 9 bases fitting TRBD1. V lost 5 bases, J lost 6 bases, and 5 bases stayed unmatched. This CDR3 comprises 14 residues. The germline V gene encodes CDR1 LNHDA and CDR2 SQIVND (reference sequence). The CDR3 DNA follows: TGTGCCAGTAGTTGGGGGACAGGGCGCAATGAGCAGTTCTTC. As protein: CASSWGTGRNEQFF.

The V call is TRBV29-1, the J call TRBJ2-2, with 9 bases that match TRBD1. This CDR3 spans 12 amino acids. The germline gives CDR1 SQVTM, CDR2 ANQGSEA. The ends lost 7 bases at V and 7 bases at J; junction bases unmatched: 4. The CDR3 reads CSADRGNGELFF. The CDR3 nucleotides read TGCAGCGCGGACAGGGGTAACGGGGAGCTGTTTTTT.

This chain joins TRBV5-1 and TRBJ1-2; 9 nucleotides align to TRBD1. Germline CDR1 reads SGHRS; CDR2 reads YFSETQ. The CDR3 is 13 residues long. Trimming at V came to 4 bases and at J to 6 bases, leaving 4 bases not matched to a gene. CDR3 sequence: CASSPRTGDGYTF. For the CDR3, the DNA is TGCGCCAGCAGCCCGAGGACAGGGGATGGCTACACCTTC.

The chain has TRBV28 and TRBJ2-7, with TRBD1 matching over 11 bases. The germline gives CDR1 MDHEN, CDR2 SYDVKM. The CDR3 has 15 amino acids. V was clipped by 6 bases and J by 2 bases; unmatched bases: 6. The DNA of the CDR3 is TGTGCCAGCAGGTTCATGGGACAGGGGGCCTACGAGCAGTACTTC. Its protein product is CASRFMGQGAYEQYF.

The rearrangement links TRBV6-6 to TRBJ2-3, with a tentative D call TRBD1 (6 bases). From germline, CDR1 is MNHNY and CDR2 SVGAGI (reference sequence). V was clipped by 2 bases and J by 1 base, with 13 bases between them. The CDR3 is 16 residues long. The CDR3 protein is CASSYPQGPGTDTQYF. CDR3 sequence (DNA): TGTGCCAGCAGTTACCCACAGGGACCCGGCACAGATACGCAGTATTTT.

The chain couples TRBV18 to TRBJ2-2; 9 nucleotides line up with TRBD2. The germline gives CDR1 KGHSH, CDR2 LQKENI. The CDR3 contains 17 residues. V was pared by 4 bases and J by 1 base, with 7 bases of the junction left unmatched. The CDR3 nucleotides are TGTGCCAGCTCACGAGGTTCTAGCGGGGTGAACACCGGGGAGCTGTTTTTT. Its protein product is CASSRGSSGVNTGELFF.

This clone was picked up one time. The CDR3 bases are TGTGCCAGCAGCTTGGGGACTAGCGGGGTCGCAGATACGCAGTATTTT. Translation gives CASSLGTSGVADTQYF. The chain couples TRBV7-7 to TRBJ2-3; the match to TRBD2 covers 13 bases. Per the germline V gene, CDR1 is SSHAT and CDR2 is FNYEAQ (reference sequence). Germline trimming cut 3 bases from V and 4 bases from J; bases unmatched to any gene: 4. The CDR3 consists of 16 residues.

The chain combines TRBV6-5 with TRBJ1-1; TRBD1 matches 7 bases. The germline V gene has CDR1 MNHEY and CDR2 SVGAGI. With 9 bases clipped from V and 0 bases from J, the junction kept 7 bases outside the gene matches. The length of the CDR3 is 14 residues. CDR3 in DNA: TGTGCCAGTCGACAGGGTTATTTGAACACTGAAGCTTTCTTT. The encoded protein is CASRQGYLNTEAFF.

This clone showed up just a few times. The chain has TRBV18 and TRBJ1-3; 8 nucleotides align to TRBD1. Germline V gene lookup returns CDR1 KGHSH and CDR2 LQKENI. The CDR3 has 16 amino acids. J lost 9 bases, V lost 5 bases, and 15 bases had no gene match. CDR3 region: CASSSSTGALSVTIYF. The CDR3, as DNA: TGTGCCAGCTCATCGTCGACAGGGGCGTTGTCTGTCACCATATATTTT.

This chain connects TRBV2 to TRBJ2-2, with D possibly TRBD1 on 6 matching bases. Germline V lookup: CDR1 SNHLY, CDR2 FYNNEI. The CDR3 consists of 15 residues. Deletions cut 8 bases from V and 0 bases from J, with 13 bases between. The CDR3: CASGTQGPNTGELFF. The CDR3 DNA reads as TGTGCCAGCGGGACACAAGGACCGAACACCGGGGAGCTGTTTTTT.

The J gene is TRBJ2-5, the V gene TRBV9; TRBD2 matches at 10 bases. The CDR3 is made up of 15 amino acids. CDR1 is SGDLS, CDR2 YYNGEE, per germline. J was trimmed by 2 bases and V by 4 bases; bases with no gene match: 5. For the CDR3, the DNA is TGTGCCAGCAGCACCGGACTAGCGGTTCAAGAGACCCAGTACTTC. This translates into CASSTGLAVQETQYF.

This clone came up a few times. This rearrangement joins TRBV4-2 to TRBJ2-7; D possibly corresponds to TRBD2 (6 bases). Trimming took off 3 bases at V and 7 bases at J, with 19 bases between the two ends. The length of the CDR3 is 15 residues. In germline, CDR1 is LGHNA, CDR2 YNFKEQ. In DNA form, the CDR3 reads TGTGCCAGCAGCCACGAACTAGCTCCCCCAGTGGAGCAGTACTTC. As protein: CASSHELAPPVEQYF.

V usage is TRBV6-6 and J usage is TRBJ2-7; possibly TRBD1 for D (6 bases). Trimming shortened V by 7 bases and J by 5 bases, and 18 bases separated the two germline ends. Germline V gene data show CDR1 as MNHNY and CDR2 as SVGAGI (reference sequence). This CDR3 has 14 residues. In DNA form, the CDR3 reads TGTGCCAGCACCAACGGGCAGGGGCCCGACGAGCAGTACTTC. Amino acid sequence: CASTNGQGPDEQYF.

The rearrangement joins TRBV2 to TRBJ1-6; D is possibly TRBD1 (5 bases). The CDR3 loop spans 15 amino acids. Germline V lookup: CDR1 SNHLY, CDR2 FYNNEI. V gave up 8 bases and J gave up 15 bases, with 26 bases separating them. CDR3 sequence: CASYGRGPDGRLLHF. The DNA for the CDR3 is TGTGCCAGCTACGGAAGGGGACCCGACGGGAGACTCCTCCACTTT.

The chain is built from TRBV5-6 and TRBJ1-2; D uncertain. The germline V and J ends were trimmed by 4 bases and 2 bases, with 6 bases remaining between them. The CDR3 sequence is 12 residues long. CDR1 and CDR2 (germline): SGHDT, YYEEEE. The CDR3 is CASSEGNYGYTF. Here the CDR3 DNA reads TGTGCCAGCAGCGAGGGAAACTATGGCTACACCTTC.

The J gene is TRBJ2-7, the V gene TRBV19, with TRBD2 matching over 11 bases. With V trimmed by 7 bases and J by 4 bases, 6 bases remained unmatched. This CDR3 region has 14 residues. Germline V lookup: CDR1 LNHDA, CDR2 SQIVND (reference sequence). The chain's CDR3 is CASNEGLADYEQYF. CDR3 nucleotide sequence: TGTGCCAGTAACGAGGGACTAGCGGATTACGAGCAGTACTTC.

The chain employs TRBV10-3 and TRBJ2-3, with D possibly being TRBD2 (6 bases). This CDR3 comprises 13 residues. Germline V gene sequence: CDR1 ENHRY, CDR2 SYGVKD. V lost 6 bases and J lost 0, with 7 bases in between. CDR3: CAIRGLSTDTQYF. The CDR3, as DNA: TGTGCCATCAGGGGACTGAGCACAGATACGCAGTATTTT.

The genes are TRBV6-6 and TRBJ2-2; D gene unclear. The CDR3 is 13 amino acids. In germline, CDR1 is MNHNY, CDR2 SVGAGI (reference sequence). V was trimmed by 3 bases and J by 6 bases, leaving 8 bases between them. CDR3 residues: CASSYDGSGELFF. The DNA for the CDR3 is TGTGCCAGCAGTTATGACGGGTCCGGGGAGCTGTTTTTT.

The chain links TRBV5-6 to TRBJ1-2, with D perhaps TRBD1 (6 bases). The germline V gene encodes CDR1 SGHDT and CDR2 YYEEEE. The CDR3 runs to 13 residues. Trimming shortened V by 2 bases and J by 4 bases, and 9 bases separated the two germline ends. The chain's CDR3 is CASSLTGSYGYTF. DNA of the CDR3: TGTGCCAGCAGCTTAACAGGGTCCTATGGCTACACCTTC.

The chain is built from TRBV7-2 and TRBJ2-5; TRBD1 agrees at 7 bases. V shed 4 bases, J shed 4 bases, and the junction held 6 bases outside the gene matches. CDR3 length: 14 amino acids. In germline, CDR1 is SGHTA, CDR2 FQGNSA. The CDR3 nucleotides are TGTGCCAGCAGCTCAAGACAGGGATCAGAGACCCAGTACTTC. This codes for CASSSRQGSETQYF.

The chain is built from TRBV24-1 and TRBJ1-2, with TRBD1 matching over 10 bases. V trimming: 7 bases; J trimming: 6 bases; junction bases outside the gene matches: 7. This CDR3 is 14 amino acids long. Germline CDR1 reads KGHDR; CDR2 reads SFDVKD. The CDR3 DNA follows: TGTGCCACCAGACCCGGGACAGGGGTCAATGGCTACACCTTC. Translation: CATRPGTGVNGYTF.

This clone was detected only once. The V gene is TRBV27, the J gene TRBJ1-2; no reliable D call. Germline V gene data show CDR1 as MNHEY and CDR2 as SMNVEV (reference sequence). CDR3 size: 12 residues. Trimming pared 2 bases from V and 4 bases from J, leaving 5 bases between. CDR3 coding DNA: TGTGCCAGCAGTTTAGAGGGCTATGGCTACACCTTC. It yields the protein CASSLEGYGYTF.

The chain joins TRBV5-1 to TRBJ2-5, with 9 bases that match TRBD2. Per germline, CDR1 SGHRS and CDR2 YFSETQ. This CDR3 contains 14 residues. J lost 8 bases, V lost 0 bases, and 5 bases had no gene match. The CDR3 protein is CASSLVAGDSTQYF. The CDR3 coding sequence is TGCGCCAGCAGCTTGGTAGCGGGGGACAGCACCCAGTACTTC. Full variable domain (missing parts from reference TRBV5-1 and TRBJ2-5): KAGVTQTPRYLIKTRGQQVTLSCSPISGHRSVSWYQQTPGQGLQFLFEYFSETQRNKGNFPGRFSGRQFSNSRSEMNVSTLELGDSALYLCASSLVAGDSTQYFGPGTRLLVL.

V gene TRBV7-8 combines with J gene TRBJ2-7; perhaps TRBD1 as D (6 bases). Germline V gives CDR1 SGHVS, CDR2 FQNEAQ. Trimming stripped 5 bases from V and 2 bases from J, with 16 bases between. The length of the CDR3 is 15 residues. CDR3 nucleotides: TGTGCCAGCAGCACGCACCGGGACAATCCCTACGAGCAGTACTTC. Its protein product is CASSTHRDNPYEQYF.

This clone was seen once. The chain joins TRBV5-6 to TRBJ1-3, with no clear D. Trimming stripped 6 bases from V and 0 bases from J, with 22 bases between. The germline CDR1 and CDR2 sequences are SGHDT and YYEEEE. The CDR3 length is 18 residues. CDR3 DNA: TGTGCCAGCAACTCGGAGGCCCAGCGATTTTACTCTGGAAACACCATATATTTT. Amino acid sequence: CASNSEAQRFYSGNTIYF.

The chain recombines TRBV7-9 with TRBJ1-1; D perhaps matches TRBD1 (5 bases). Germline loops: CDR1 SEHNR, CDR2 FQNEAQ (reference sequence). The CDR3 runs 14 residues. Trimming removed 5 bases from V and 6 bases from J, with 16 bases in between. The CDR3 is CASSKSPGRAEAFF. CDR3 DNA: TGTGCCAGCAGCAAGAGTCCAGGGCGCGCTGAAGCTTTCTTT.

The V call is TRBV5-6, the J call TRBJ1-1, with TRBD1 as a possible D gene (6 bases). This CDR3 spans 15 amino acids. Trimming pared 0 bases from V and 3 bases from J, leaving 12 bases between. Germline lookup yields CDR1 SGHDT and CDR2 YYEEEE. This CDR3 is CASSLGWGRDTEAFF. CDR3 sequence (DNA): TGTGCCAGCAGCTTGGGTTGGGGGCGCGACACTGAAGCTTTCTTT.

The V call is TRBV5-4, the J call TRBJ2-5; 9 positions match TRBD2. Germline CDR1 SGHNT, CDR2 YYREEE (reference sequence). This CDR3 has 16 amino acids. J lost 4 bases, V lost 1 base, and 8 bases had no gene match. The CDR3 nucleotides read TGTGCCAGCAGCTTGAACAGTGCGGGGGGGCGAGAGACCCAGTACTTC. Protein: CASSLNSAGGRETQYF. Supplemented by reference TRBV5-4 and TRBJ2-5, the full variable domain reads ETGVTQSPTHLIKTRGQQVTLRCSSQSGHNTVSWYQQALGQGPQFIFQYYREEENGRGNFPPRFSGLQFPNYSSELNVNALELDDSALYLCASSLNSAGGRETQYFGPGTRLLVL.

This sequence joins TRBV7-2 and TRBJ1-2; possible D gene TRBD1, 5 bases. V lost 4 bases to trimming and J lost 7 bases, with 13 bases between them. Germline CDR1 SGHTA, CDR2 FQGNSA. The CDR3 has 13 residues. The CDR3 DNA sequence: TGTGCCAGCAGCTCGCTGGGGCTCGGTGGCTACACCTTC. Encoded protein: CASSSLGLGGYTF.

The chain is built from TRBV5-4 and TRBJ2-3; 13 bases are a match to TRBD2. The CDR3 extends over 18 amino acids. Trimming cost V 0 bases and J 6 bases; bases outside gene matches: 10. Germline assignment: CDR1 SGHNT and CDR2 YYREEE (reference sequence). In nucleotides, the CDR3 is TGTGCCAGCAGCTTGGGCCTCCTACTAGCGGGGGGGCAGGATACGCAGTATTTT. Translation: CASSLGLLLAGGQDTQYF. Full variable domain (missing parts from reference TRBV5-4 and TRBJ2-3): ETGVTQSPTHLIKTRGQQVTLRCSSQSGHNTVSWYQQALGQGPQFIFQYYREEENGRGNFPPRFSGLQFPNYSSELNVNALELDDSALYLCASSLGLLLAGGQDTQYFGPGTRLTVL.

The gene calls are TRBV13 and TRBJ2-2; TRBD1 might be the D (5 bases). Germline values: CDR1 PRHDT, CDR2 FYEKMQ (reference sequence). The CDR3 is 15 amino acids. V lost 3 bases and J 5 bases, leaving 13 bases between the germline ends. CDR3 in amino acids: CASSLTDAVTGELFF. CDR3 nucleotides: TGTGCCAGCAGCTTGACAGACGCAGTAACCGGGGAGCTGTTTTTT. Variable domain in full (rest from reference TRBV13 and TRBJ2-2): AAGVIQSPRHLIKEKRETATLKCYPIPRHDTVYWYQQGPGQDPQFLISFYEKMQSDKGSIPDRFSAQQFSDYHSELNMSSLELGDSALYFCASSLTDAVTGELFFGEGSRLTVL.